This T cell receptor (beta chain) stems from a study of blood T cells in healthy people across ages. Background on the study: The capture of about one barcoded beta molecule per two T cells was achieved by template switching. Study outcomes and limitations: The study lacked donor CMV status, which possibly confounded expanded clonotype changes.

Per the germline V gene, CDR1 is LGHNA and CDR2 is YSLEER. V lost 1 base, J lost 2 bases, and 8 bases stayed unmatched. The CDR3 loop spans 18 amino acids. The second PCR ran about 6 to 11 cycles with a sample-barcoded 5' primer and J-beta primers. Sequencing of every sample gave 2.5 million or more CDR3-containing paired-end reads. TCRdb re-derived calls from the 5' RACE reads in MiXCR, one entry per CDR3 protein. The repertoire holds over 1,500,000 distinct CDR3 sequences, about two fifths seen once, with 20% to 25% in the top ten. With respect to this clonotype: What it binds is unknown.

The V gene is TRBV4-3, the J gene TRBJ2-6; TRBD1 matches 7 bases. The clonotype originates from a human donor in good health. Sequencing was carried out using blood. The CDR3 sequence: CASSQGRQGRTGANVLTF. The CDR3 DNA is TGCGCCAGCAGCCAAGGCCGACAGGGTCGAACTGGGGCCAACGTCCTGACTTTC.